Listed below are T cell receptor beta chains from one sample, sequenced in a study of shared clonotypes between healthy human individuals. The data were produced by immunoSEQ multiplex PCR, yet TCRdb's version contains in-frame clones alone and is incomplete. The table has about 2.3 million clones, 80% to 95% seen once; the top ten hold about 0.41%. Sequences were obtained from naive CD4+ T cells from PBMCs. Every receptor here comes from a man between 18 and 35 years old in good health. Some clones in this sample may be carry-over from other donors' samples. The CDR3 runs from the conserved cysteine through the conserved F or W. The D gene is left open where the match is weak. Size is omitted from some rows. Given values are once, few, many or a class for expanded clones.

V gene: TRBV15; clone size: -; D gene: TRBD2; J gene: TRBJ2-7; CDR3 protein: CATSRGSGGRGLDEQYF; CDR3 DNA: TGTGCCACCAGCAGAGGTTCGGGGGGACGTGGATTGGACGAGCAGTACTTC
V gene: TRBV5-1; clone size: -; D gene: TRBD2; J gene: TRBJ2-1; CDR3 protein: CASSLGLDNEQFF; CDR3 DNA: TGCGCCAGCAGCCTGGGACTAGATAATGAGCAGTTCTTC
V gene: TRBV18; clone size: -; D gene: -; J gene: TRBJ1-2; CDR3 protein: CASSPGNYGYTF; CDR3 DNA: TGTGCCAGCTCACCAGGCAACTATGGCTACACCTTC
V gene: TRBV9; clone size: -; D gene: -; J gene: TRBJ2-2; CDR3 protein: CASSVDGFGDTGELFF; CDR3 DNA: TGTGCCAGCAGCGTAGATGGCTTTGGGGACACCGGGGAGCTGTTTTTT
V gene: TRBV15; clone size: -; D gene: -; J gene: TRBJ2-7; CDR3 protein: CATSRAPPPAYEQYF; CDR3 DNA: TGTGCCACCAGCAGAGCCCCCCCGCCGGCCTACGAGCAGTACTTC
V gene: TRBV5-1; clone size: -; D gene: TRBD2; J gene: TRBJ2-1; CDR3 protein: CASSFQTSPNEQFF; CDR3 DNA: TGCGCCAGCAGCTTCCAGACTAGCCCCAATGAGCAGTTCTTC
V gene: TRBV4-3; clone size: -; D gene: -; J gene: TRBJ1-5; CDR3 protein: CASSQDARGGGNQPQHF; CDR3 DNA: TGCGCCAGCAGCCAAGACGCCAGGGGTGGAGGCAATCAGCCCCAGCATTTT
V gene: TRBV9; clone size: -; D gene: -; J gene: TRBJ1-3; CDR3 protein: CASSLEGVGNTIYF; CDR3 DNA: TGTGCCAGCAGCCTCGAGGGGGTTGGAAACACCATATATTTT
V gene: TRBV7-9; clone size: -; D gene: -; J gene: TRBJ1-2; CDR3 protein: CASSTSSPWTAYGYTF; CDR3 DNA: TGTGCCAGCAGCACCAGCTCGCCCTGGACAGCCTATGGCTACACCTTC
V gene: TRBV28; clone size: -; D gene: -; J gene: TRBJ1-2; CDR3 protein: CASSPPFLRANYGYTF; CDR3 DNA: TGTGCCAGCAGTCCCCCTTTTTTAAGGGCGAACTATGGCTACACCTTC
V gene: TRBV2; clone size: -; D gene: -; J gene: TRBJ2-5; CDR3 protein: CASSAGVQETQYF; CDR3 DNA: TGTGCCAGCAGTGCAGGGGTCCAAGAGACCCAGTACTTC
V gene: TRBV5-4; clone size: -; D gene: TRBD2; J gene: TRBJ2-2; CDR3 protein: CASSLAGGGTGELFF; CDR3 DNA: TGTGCCAGCAGCTTGGCTGGCGGGGGGACCGGGGAGCTGTTTTTT
V gene: TRBV5-1; clone size: -; D gene: TRBD1; J gene: TRBJ2-6; CDR3 protein: CASGGQGRSGANVLTF; CDR3 DNA: TGCGCCAGCGGAGGACAGGGTCGCTCTGGGGCCAACGTCCTGACTTTC
V gene: TRBV9; clone size: -; D gene: -; J gene: TRBJ2-7; CDR3 protein: CASSVEAYSYEQYF; CDR3 DNA: TGTGCCAGCAGCGTAGAGGCTTATTCCTACGAGCAGTACTTC
V gene: TRBV30; clone size: -; D gene: TRBD1; J gene: TRBJ1-1; CDR3 protein: CAWRTGQGARDEAFF; CDR3 DNA: TGTGCCTGGCGGACCGGACAGGGGGCTAGGGATGAAGCTTTCTTT
V gene: TRBV4-1; clone size: -; D gene: -; J gene: TRBJ1-2; CDR3 protein: CASSQPTGTLGGYTF; CDR3 DNA: TGCGCCAGCAGCCAACCCACCGGGACACTGGGGGGCTACACCTTC
V gene: TRBV10-3; clone size: once; D gene: -; J gene: TRBJ2-3; CDR3 protein: CAISEIPSVGTDTQYF; CDR3 DNA: TGTGCCATCAGTGAGATCCCTAGCGTGGGCACAGATACGCAGTATTTT
V gene: TRBV25-1; clone size: -; D gene: TRBD2; J gene: TRBJ2-7; CDR3 protein: CAKGEAGVLYEQYF; CDR3 DNA: TGTGCCAAGGGTGAGGCGGGAGTTCTCTACGAGCAGTACTTC
V gene: TRBV23-1; clone size: -; D gene: -; J gene: TRBJ1-1; CDR3 protein: CASSQLLTGINTEAFF; CDR3 DNA: TGCGCCAGCAGTCAACTTCTGACAGGAATAAACACTGAAGCTTTCTTT
V gene: TRBV27; clone size: once; D gene: -; J gene: TRBJ1-5; CDR3 protein: CAIRTVAINQPQHF; CDR3 DNA: TGTGCCATAAGGACGGTGGCAATCAATCAGCCCCAGCATTTT
V gene: TRBV9; clone size: -; D gene: TRBD2; J gene: TRBJ2-1; CDR3 protein: CASSVSGRASNEQFF; CDR3 DNA: TGTGCCAGCAGCGTTAGCGGGAGGGCATCAAATGAGCAGTTCTTC
V gene: TRBV5-1; clone size: -; D gene: TRBD2; J gene: TRBJ2-3; CDR3 protein: CASSLAGLGLAVAAAYF; CDR3 DNA: TGCGCCAGCAGCTTGGCCGGCCTTGGACTAGCGGTAGCCGCTGCGTATTTT
V gene: TRBV28; clone size: -; D gene: -; J gene: TRBJ2-4; CDR3 protein: CASSPQGSLAKNIQYF; CDR3 DNA: TGTGCCAGCAGCCCCCAGGGTTCCCTAGCCAAAAACATTCAGTACTTC
V gene: TRBV5-4; clone size: -; D gene: TRBD2; J gene: TRBJ2-7; CDR3 protein: CASSSLAGGAYEQYF; CDR3 DNA: TGTGCCAGCAGCAGCCTAGCGGGAGGGGCCTACGAGCAGTACTTC
V gene: TRBV9; clone size: -; D gene: TRBD2; J gene: TRBJ2-3; CDR3 protein: CASSVDPSGRTTDTQYF; CDR3 DNA: TGTGCCAGCAGCGTAGATCCTAGCGGGAGGACCACAGATACGCAGTATTTT
V gene: TRBV6-5; clone size: -; D gene: -; J gene: TRBJ1-2; CDR3 protein: CASSTNRRGAYGYTF; CDR3 DNA: TGTGCCAGCAGTACGAACCGACGGGGTGCCTATGGCTACACCTTC
V gene: TRBV28; clone size: once; D gene: -; J gene: TRBJ1-3; CDR3 protein: CASSLHTNNPTRNTIYF; CDR3 DNA: TGTGCCAGCAGTTTACATACAAACAACCCCACACGAAACACCATATATTTT
V gene: TRBV9; clone size: -; D gene: TRBD2; J gene: TRBJ2-7; CDR3 protein: CASSRGSGDYEQYF; CDR3 DNA: TGTGCCAGCTCACGGGGGAGCGGGGACTACGAGCAGTACTTC
V gene: TRBV27; clone size: -; D gene: -; J gene: TRBJ2-3; CDR3 protein: CASRQGPSTQYF; CDR3 DNA: TGTGCCAGCAGGCAGGGGCCCTCTACGCAGTATTTT
V gene: TRBV4-2; clone size: -; D gene: TRBD1; J gene: TRBJ2-1; CDR3 protein: CASSQAWDRWGNEQFF; CDR3 DNA: TGTGCCAGCAGCCAAGCGTGGGACAGGTGGGGGAATGAGCAGTTCTTC
V gene: TRBV28; clone size: -; D gene: -; J gene: TRBJ2-1; CDR3 protein: CASGRLGYNEQFF; CDR3 DNA: TGTGCCAGCGGGAGACTGGGCTACAATGAGCAGTTCTTC
V gene: TRBV5-4; clone size: -; D gene: TRBD2; J gene: TRBJ2-1; CDR3 protein: CASSSGTSRDNEQFF; CDR3 DNA: TGTGCCAGCAGCTCAGGGACTAGCCGGGACAATGAGCAGTTCTTC
V gene: TRBV28; clone size: -; D gene: -; J gene: TRBJ2-7; CDR3 protein: CASSLIGDGSYEQYF; CDR3 DNA: TGTGCCAGCAGTTTAATAGGGGACGGATCCTACGAGCAGTACTTC
V gene: TRBV9; clone size: -; D gene: -; J gene: TRBJ1-5; CDR3 protein: CASSSGGSQPQHF; CDR3 DNA: TGTGCCAGCAGCTCGGGGGGCAGTCAGCCCCAGCATTTT
V gene: TRBV18; clone size: -; D gene: -; J gene: TRBJ2-2; CDR3 protein: CASSPPVAGELFF; CDR3 DNA: TGTGCCAGCTCACCACCAGTGGCCGGGGAGCTGTTTTTT
V gene: TRBV7-9; clone size: -; D gene: TRBD2; J gene: TRBJ2-4; CDR3 protein: CASSPVPGLANIQYF; CDR3 DNA: TGTGCCAGCAGCCCCGTCCCGGGACTAGCGAACATTCAGTACTTC
V gene: TRBV7-3; clone size: -; D gene: -; J gene: TRBJ2-1; CDR3 protein: CASSLGSPRYNEQFF; CDR3 DNA: TGTGCCAGCAGCTTAGGTAGCCCACGCTACAATGAGCAGTTCTTC
V gene: TRBV7-2; clone size: -; D gene: TRBD1; J gene: TRBJ1-3; CDR3 protein: CASSDRTGSGNTIYF; CDR3 DNA: TGTGCCAGCAGCGACCGGACAGGATCTGGAAACACCATATATTTT
V gene: TRBV29-1; clone size: -; D gene: -; J gene: TRBJ1-1; CDR3 protein: CSVRTSNTEAFF; CDR3 DNA: TGCAGCGTGCGGACGTCGAACACTGAAGCTTTCTTT
V gene: TRBV23-1; clone size: -; D gene: -; J gene: TRBJ2-6; CDR3 protein: CASSADMVNSGANVLTF; CDR3 DNA: TGCGCCAGCAGTGCAGACATGGTGAATTCTGGGGCCAACGTCCTGACTTTC
V gene: TRBV6-1; clone size: -; D gene: -; J gene: TRBJ2-1; CDR3 protein: CASSPIDSYNEQFF; CDR3 DNA: TGTGCCAGCAGTCCTATCGACAGCTACAATGAGCAGTTCTTC
V gene: TRBV2; clone size: few; D gene: -; J gene: TRBJ1-5; CDR3 protein: CASSDSNSNQPQHF; CDR3 DNA: TGTGCCAGCAGTGACTCCAATAGCAATCAGCCCCAGCATTTT
V gene: TRBV4-1; clone size: -; D gene: -; J gene: TRBJ2-1; CDR3 protein: CASSTLGYNEQFF; CDR3 DNA: TGCGCCAGCAGCACGCTAGGGTACAATGAGCAGTTCTTC
V gene: TRBV7-2; clone size: -; D gene: -; J gene: TRBJ1-1; CDR3 protein: CASSFPAETMRSFF; CDR3 DNA: TGTGCCAGCAGCTTCCCGGCCGAGACAATGAGATCTTTCTTT
V gene: TRBV7-6; clone size: -; D gene: -; J gene: TRBJ2-5; CDR3 protein: CASSLAQGETQYF; CDR3 DNA: TGTGCCAGCAGCTTAGCGCAGGGGGAGACCCAGTACTTC
V gene: TRBV6-1; clone size: -; D gene: -; J gene: TRBJ2-7; CDR3 protein: CASSVWGYEQYF; CDR3 DNA: TGTGCCAGCAGTGTTTGGGGATACGAGCAGTACTTC
V gene: TRBV10-3; clone size: -; D gene: -; J gene: TRBJ2-2; CDR3 protein: CAMKGGENTGELFF; CDR3 DNA: TGTGCCATGAAAGGAGGGGAGAACACCGGGGAGCTGTTTTTT
V gene: TRBV28; clone size: -; D gene: -; J gene: TRBJ1-3; CDR3 protein: CASSFVGSGNTIYF; CDR3 DNA: TGTGCCAGCAGTTTCGTTGGCTCTGGAAACACCATATATTTT
V gene: TRBV5-4; clone size: -; D gene: -; J gene: TRBJ1-4; CDR3 protein: CASSYPGEGGEKLFF; CDR3 DNA: TGTGCCAGCAGCTACCCTGGAGAAGGAGGGGAAAAACTGTTTTTT
V gene: TRBV7-2; clone size: -; D gene: -; J gene: TRBJ2-1; CDR3 protein: CASIKSRDTFSYNEQFF; CDR3 DNA: TGTGCCAGCATAAAATCCCGGGACACCTTCTCCTACAATGAGCAGTTCTTC
V gene: TRBV30; clone size: -; D gene: -; J gene: TRBJ1-1; CDR3 protein: CAAARGEAEAFF; CDR3 DNA: TGTGCCGCCGCCAGGGGAGAGGCTGAAGCTTTCTTT
V gene: TRBV28; clone size: -; D gene: -; J gene: TRBJ2-2; CDR3 protein: CASSVGPGSVVIGELFF; CDR3 DNA: TGTGCCAGCAGTGTAGGCCCGGGGTCAGTGGTTATCGGGGAGCTGTTTTTT
V gene: TRBV10-3; clone size: once; D gene: TRBD2; J gene: TRBJ2-3; CDR3 protein: CAISGLAGGQAQYF; CDR3 DNA: TGTGCCATCAGTGGGCTAGCGGGAGGCCAGGCGCAGTATTTT
V gene: TRBV28; clone size: -; D gene: -; J gene: TRBJ1-1; CDR3 protein: CASSPPRNTEAFF; CDR3 DNA: TGTGCCAGCAGCCCCCCCAGGAACACTGAAGCTTTCTTT
V gene: TRBV5-1; clone size: -; D gene: -; J gene: TRBJ1-5; CDR3 protein: CASSVDWGGNQPQHF; CDR3 DNA: TGCGCCAGCAGCGTAGACTGGGGGGGCAATCAGCCCCAGCATTTT
V gene: TRBV7-9; clone size: -; D gene: TRBD2; J gene: TRBJ2-7; CDR3 protein: CASSRSDDSGRWEQYF; CDR3 DNA: TGTGCCAGCAGCCGCTCGGATGATAGCGGGAGATGGGAGCAGTACTTC
V gene: TRBV5-4; clone size: -; D gene: TRBD2; J gene: TRBJ2-3; CDR3 protein: CASSSNSGSADTQYF; CDR3 DNA: TGTGCCAGCAGCAGCAATAGCGGGAGTGCAGATACGCAGTATTTT
V gene: TRBV5-4; clone size: -; D gene: -; J gene: TRBJ1-2; CDR3 protein: CASSPPGASGYTF; CDR3 DNA: TGTGCCAGCAGCCCCCCAGGGGCAAGTGGCTACACCTTC
V gene: TRBV28; clone size: -; D gene: -; J gene: TRBJ1-2; CDR3 protein: CASSPTGNYGYTF; CDR3 DNA: TGTGCCAGCAGTCCCACAGGGAACTATGGCTACACCTTC